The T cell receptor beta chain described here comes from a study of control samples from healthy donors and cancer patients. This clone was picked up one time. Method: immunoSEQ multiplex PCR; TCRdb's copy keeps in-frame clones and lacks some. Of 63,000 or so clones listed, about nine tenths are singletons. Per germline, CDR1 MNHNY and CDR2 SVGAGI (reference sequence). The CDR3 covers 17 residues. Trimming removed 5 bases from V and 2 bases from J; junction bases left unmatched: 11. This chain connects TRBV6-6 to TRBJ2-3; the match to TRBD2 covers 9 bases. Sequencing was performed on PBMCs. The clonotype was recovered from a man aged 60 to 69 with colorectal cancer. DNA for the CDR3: TGTGCCAGCAGTCCAAAGCGGGGCGGGGGGGACACAGATACGCAGTATTTT. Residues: CASSPKRGGGDTDTQYF.